One sample yielded the 11 T cell receptor beta chains listed below, sequenced in a study of T cells after yellow fever vaccination. TCRdb analysed the 5' RACE reads with MiXCR anew, one entry per CDR3 protein. The sample lists 300,000 to 400,000 distinct CDR3 sequences, roughly 8% occurring once. The material was PBMCs, obtained about 49 days after the first yellow fever vaccination. These receptors originate from a man younger than 35 who received the YFV17D yellow fever vaccine.

CDR3 residues: CASSPWTGEDTQYF. The CDR3 region has the DNA TGTGCCAGCAGCCCCTGGACAGGGGAAGATACGCAGTATTTT. The rearrangement joins TRBV5-4 to TRBJ2-3, with TRBD1 identical over 9 bases. Germline loops: CDR1 SGHNT, CDR2 YYREEE (reference sequence). V was clipped by 4 bases and J by 5 bases; unmatched bases: 5. This CDR3 is built from 14 residues. Together with reference TRBV5-4 and TRBJ2-3, the CDR3 gives the full variable domain: ETGVTQSPTHLIKTRGQQVTLRCSSQSGHNTVSWYQQALGQGPQFIFQYYREEENGRGNFPPRFSGLQFPNYSSELNVNALELDDSALYLCASSPWTGEDTQYFGPGTRLTVL.

This clonotype was observed a few times. The V and J genes are TRBV6-5 and TRBJ2-7; 10 bases are shared with TRBD1. From germline, CDR1 is MNHEY and CDR2 SVGAGI. The CDR3 is 15 residues long. Trimming took 4 bases from V and 3 from J; bases not matched to a gene: 6. In DNA, the CDR3 is TGTGCCAGCAGTTGGAACCGGGACAGGGGCTACGAGCAGTACTTC. Its translation is CASSWNRDRGYEQYF.

The chain carries TRBV20-1 and TRBJ2-7; no definite D call. The CDR3 length is 14 residues. The V gene lost 5 bases and the J gene lost 2 bases, with 16 bases spanning the gap. CDR1 is DFQATT, CDR2 SNEGSKA, per germline (reference sequence). Here the CDR3 DNA reads TGCAGTGCTTCCCTTTCCGCGCCCCCCTACGAGCAGTACGTC. This sequence encodes CSASLSAPPYEQYV.

This chain uses TRBV28 with TRBJ2-1; D might be TRBD1 or TRBD2, each matching 5 bases. Trimming took 3 bases from V and 2 from J, leaving 14 bases between them. Germline assignment: CDR1 MDHEN and CDR2 SYDVKM. This CDR3 has 16 residues. The CDR3 protein is CASSFATRGAYNEQFF. The DNA for the CDR3 is TGTGCCAGCAGTTTTGCCACCCGGGGCGCCTACAATGAGCAGTTCTTC.

The chain is built from TRBV20-1 and TRBJ1-1; D possibly corresponds to TRBD1 (6 bases). This CDR3 is 15 amino acids long. The germline V and J ends were trimmed by 0 bases and 5 bases, with 16 bases remaining between them. CDR1 is DFQATT and CDR2 is SNEGSKA in the germline V gene (reference sequence). The CDR3 loop is CSARDPGGSRTEAFF. The CDR3 nucleotides read TGCAGTGCTAGAGATCCGGGGGGCTCTCGAACTGAAGCTTTCTTT.

This clonotype occurred a few times. This chain connects TRBV7-2 to TRBJ1-2; D might be TRBD1 (6 bases). There are 15 residues in the CDR3. Germline CDR1 SGHTA, CDR2 FQGNSA. V was pared by 7 bases and J by 4 bases, with 19 bases between. CDR3 sequence reads: CASNNWQGLGYGYTF. The CDR3 nucleotides are TGTGCCAGCAACAACTGGCAGGGGCTTGGCTATGGCTACACCTTC. The full variable domain, its missing parts supplied by reference TRBV7-2 and TRBJ1-2, is GAGVSQSPSNKVTEKGKDVELRCDPISGHTALYWYRQSLGQGLEFLIYFQGNSAPDKSGLPSDRFSAERTGGSVSTLTIQRTQQEDSAVYLCASNNWQGLGYGYTFGSGTRLTVV.

This clonotype was observed many times. The chain links TRBV5-1 to TRBJ2-1; tentative D call: TRBD2 (5 bases). Germline assignment: CDR1 SGHRS and CDR2 YFSETQ. Trimming left V 4 bases short and J 5 bases short, with 10 bases between. The CDR3 length is 13 residues. The CDR3 sequence: CASSIGLNNEQFF. CDR3 in DNA: TGCGCCAGCAGCATAGGACTGAACAATGAGCAGTTCTTC.

There are many counts of this clonotype. The chain is built from TRBV5-5 and TRBJ2-5; D is perhaps TRBD2 (5 bases). This CDR3 region has 13 residues. The germline V and J ends were trimmed by 5 bases and 1 base, with 9 bases remaining between them. Germline lookup yields CDR1 SGHKS and CDR2 YYEKEE (reference sequence). For the CDR3, the DNA is TGTGCCAGCAGACCCGGACTCCAAGAGACCCAGTACTTC. As protein: CASRPGLQETQYF.

This clonotype came up many times. The CDR3 DNA sequence: TGTGCCAGTAGTCCGGGCGCTCGGGGGTATTTTTATGATGGCTACACCTTC. Amino acids: CASSPGARGYFYDGYTF. The chain has TRBV19 and TRBJ1-2; D might be TRBD1 (5 bases). V was shortened by 5 bases and J by 6 bases, with 25 bases between the two germline ends. The CDR3 covers 17 residues. Germline-derived CDR1 and CDR2 are LNHDA and SQIVND (reference sequence).

This clonotype was seen only a few times. The chain is built from TRBV7-9 and TRBJ2-7; maybe TRBD2 (5 bases). Trimming took 5 bases from V and 3 from J, leaving 8 bases between them. The CDR3 loop spans 12 amino acids. CDR1 and CDR2 from the germline V gene are SEHNR and FQNEAQ (reference sequence). CDR3 DNA sequence: TGTGCCAGCAGCGAGGGCGGCTACGAGCAGTACGTC. Translation: CASSEGGYEQYV.

In DNA form, the CDR3 reads TGCAGTGCTATGACTAGTCCGGGGCAAGAGACCCAGTACTTC. The encoded protein is CSAMTSPGQETQYF. J is TRBJ2-5 and V is TRBV20-1; tentatively, D is TRBD2 (6 bases). Trimming shortened V by 4 bases and J by 2 bases, and 14 bases separated the two germline ends. This CDR3 is 14 amino acids long. The germline gives CDR1 DFQATT, CDR2 SNEGSKA (reference sequence).